This passage covers 17 T cell receptor beta chains from one sample sequenced in a study of T-cell memory formation after mild COVID-19. TCRdb processed the 5' RACE reads anew with MiXCR; each CDR3 protein has one entry. Seen here are over 130,000 distinct CDR3 sequences, 13% to 15% observed once, and the top ten hold approximately 30%. Sequencing used PBMCs or a T cell subset sorted from them (not recorded which). The receptors derive from an adult woman who had mild COVID-19 (a few samples of this study predate the infection). Cell type and time point are not known.

The V and J genes are TRBV5-1 and TRBJ2-7, with D perhaps TRBD1 (5 bases). The CDR3 is made up of 15 amino acids. Trimming removed 2 bases at V and 2 bases at J, with 14 bases between. In germline, CDR1 is SGHRS, CDR2 YFSETQ. CDR3 sequence: CASSFFASGTYEQYF. The CDR3 DNA is TGCGCCAGCAGCTTTTTCGCGTCAGGGACCTACGAGCAGTACTTC.

This clonotype was counted between two and nine times. The chain couples TRBV7-9 to TRBJ1-2; D gene ambiguous. The CDR3 extends over 16 amino acids. Germline V gene data show CDR1 as SEHNR and CDR2 as FQNEAQ (reference sequence). Trimming left V 7 bases short and J 6 bases short, with 24 bases between. CDR3 loop: CASTQKRVTPSDGYTF. In nucleotides, the CDR3 is TGTGCCAGCACCCAGAAGAGGGTAACCCCCTCCGATGGCTACACCTTC.

This chain connects TRBV19 to TRBJ2-7; weak D call: TRBD2 (5 bases). Trimming took off 3 bases at V and 2 bases at J, with 11 bases between the two ends. The CDR3 spans 14 residues. Germline CDR1 and CDR2: LNHDA and SQIVND (reference sequence). The CDR3 DNA sequence: TGTGCCAGTAGTATGGCCGCGGGTGCCTACGAGCAGTACTTC. Its protein is CASSMAAGAYEQYF.

This clonotype has a handful of counts. The V and J genes are TRBV12-3 or TRBV12-4 and TRBJ2-2; 7 bases fit TRBD1. J was trimmed by 5 bases and V by 5 bases; bases with no gene match: 8. The CDR3 is 15 amino acids. CDR3 residues: CASSNPPRGTGELFF. CDR3 in DNA: TGTGCCAGCAGTAATCCTCCCAGGGGGACCGGGGAGCTGTTTTTT.

V usage is TRBV9 and J usage is TRBJ2-1, with 11 bases aligning to TRBD2. V was clipped by 0 bases and J by 5 bases; unmatched bases: 1. CDR1 is SGDLS, CDR2 YYNGEE, per germline. The CDR3 has 15 amino acids. This CDR3 is CASSVELAGDNEQFF. The DNA of the CDR3 is TGTGCCAGCAGCGTAGAACTAGCGGGGGACAATGAGCAGTTCTTC.

V is TRBV29-1 and J is TRBJ2-7; possible D gene TRBD2, 5 bases. Germline lookup yields CDR1 SQVTM and CDR2 ANQGSEA. V gave up 5 bases and J gave up 1 base, with 9 bases separating them. CDR3 length: 12 residues. The CDR3 DNA is TGCAGCGTTCGGGAACAGTCCTACGAGCAGTACTTC. Amino acid sequence: CSVREQSYEQYF.

The rearrangement joins TRBV5-5 to TRBJ2-3; D ambiguous. The ends were cut back, 0 bases at V and 1 base at J, with 12 bases in the middle. There are 16 residues in the CDR3. Germline-derived CDR1 and CDR2 are SGHKS and YYEKEE (reference sequence). The CDR3 DNA sequence: TGTGCCAGCAGCTTGGCCTACCAGGACGGCACAGATACGCAGTATTTT. Translated: CASSLAYQDGTDTQYF.

In its sample, this clonotype was seen a few times. The chain is built from TRBV4-3 and TRBJ2-7; TRBD1 might be the D (6 bases). V lost 0 bases and J lost 1, with 13 bases in between. Germline-derived CDR1 and CDR2 are LGHNA and YSLEER. The CDR3 is 16 residues long. CDR3 nucleotides: TGCGCCAGCAGCCAAGAATCGGGGACACAATCCTACGAGCAGTACTTC. The encoded protein is CASSQESGTQSYEQYF.

This chain uses TRBV12-3 or TRBV12-4 with TRBJ2-1, with 16 bases fitting TRBD2. V shed 5 bases, J shed 5 bases, and the junction held 12 bases outside the gene matches. The CDR3 runs to 19 residues. CDR3 sequence: CASSPPGLAGGIVHNEQFF. The CDR3 DNA follows: TGTGCCAGCAGTCCTCCGGGACTAGCGGGAGGGATAGTCCACAATGAGCAGTTCTTC.

This clonotype was detected once. V gene TRBV3-1 combines with J gene TRBJ1-1, with 8 bases that match TRBD1. With 2 bases clipped from V and 4 bases from J, the junction kept 15 bases outside the gene matches. From germline, CDR1 is LGHDT and CDR2 YNNKEL (reference sequence). CDR3 length: 18 residues. CDR3 DNA: TGTGCCAGCAGCCAAAGCCTCGGGACAGGTTATCGGGGCACTGAAGCTTTCTTT. It yields the protein CASSQSLGTGYRGTEAFF. Looking up the rest from reference TRBV3-1 and TRBJ1-1 gives the full variable domain: DTAVSQTPKYLVTQMGNDKSIKCEQNLGHDTMYWYKQDSKKFLKIMFSYNNKELIINETVPNRFSPKSPDKAHLNLHINSLELGDSAVYFCASSQSLGTGYRGTEAFFGQGTRLTVV.

This clonotype appeared a few times. The chain couples TRBV7-6 to TRBJ1-2, with D hard to call. CDR3 length: 13 amino acids. Germline V gene sequence: CDR1 SGHVS, CDR2 FNYEAQ. With 5 bases removed from V and 8 bases from J, the gap between germline ends came to 15 bases. The CDR3 protein is CASSPGGVWGYTF. The CDR3 DNA follows: TGTGCCAGCAGCCCCGGTGGCGTTTGGGGCTACACCTTC.

This clonotype occurred a few times. The CDR3 sequence: CASSLSQKMNTEAFF. The CDR3 DNA is TGTGCCAGCAGCTTATCCCAGAAGATGAACACTGAAGCTTTCTTT. The chain uses TRBV11-3 and TRBJ1-1, with D unresolved. The CDR3 has 15 residues. CDR1 and CDR2 from the germline V gene are SGHNT and YENEEA. V gave up 2 bases and J gave up 0 bases, with 10 bases separating them.

At least ten counts were recorded for this clonotype. CDR3 nucleotide sequence: TGCAGTGCTAGGACAGGGGGCATCGACACTGAAGCTTTCTTT. Protein product: CSARTGGIDTEAFF. This rearrangement joins TRBV20-1 to TRBJ1-1, with 10 bases identical to TRBD1. CDR3 length: 14 amino acids. V lost 3 bases to trimming and J lost 3 bases; unmatched junction nucleotides: 4. Germline V lookup: CDR1 DFQATT, CDR2 SNEGSKA (reference sequence).

The chain uses TRBV10-3 and TRBJ2-5, with unresolved D. This CDR3 is 15 amino acids long. Germline lookup yields CDR1 ENHRY and CDR2 SYGVKD. V shed 8 bases and J shed 1 base, with 17 bases lying between them. The CDR3 DNA follows: TGTGCCATCGGAGACCACCATTGGACCCAAGAGACCCAGTACTTC. Amino acid sequence: CAIGDHHWTQETQYF.

The chain combines TRBV7-6 with TRBJ2-5; D unresolved. In germline, CDR1 is SGHVS, CDR2 FNYEAQ. This CDR3 comprises 12 residues. With 1 base removed from V and 5 bases from J, the gap between germline ends came to 5 bases. Here the CDR3 DNA reads TGTGCCAGCAGCTTAGGGCCGGAGACCCAGTACTTC. It codes for CASSLGPETQYF.

The chain is built from TRBV7-3 and TRBJ2-2, with D possibly called TRBD1 or TRBD2 (5 bases each). Per the germline V gene, CDR1 is SGHTA and CDR2 is FQGTGA. The CDR3 runs to 17 residues. V lost 1 base to trimming and J lost 6 bases, with 18 bases between them. The CDR3 region is CASSLSHPQGRAGELFF. The CDR3 bases are TGTGCCAGCAGCTTAAGCCATCCCCAGGGACGAGCCGGGGAGCTGTTTTTT.

The chain uses TRBV4-1 and TRBJ1-1; D is perhaps TRBD1 (6 bases). There are 16 residues in the CDR3. V lost 1 base and J 3 bases, leaving 15 bases between the germline ends. Germline V gene sequence: CDR1 MGHRA, CDR2 YSYEKL. CDR3 in DNA: TGCGCCAGCAGCCAAGTTGGACCCCAGGGGTACACTGAAGCTTTCTTT. Translating gives CASSQVGPQGYTEAFF.